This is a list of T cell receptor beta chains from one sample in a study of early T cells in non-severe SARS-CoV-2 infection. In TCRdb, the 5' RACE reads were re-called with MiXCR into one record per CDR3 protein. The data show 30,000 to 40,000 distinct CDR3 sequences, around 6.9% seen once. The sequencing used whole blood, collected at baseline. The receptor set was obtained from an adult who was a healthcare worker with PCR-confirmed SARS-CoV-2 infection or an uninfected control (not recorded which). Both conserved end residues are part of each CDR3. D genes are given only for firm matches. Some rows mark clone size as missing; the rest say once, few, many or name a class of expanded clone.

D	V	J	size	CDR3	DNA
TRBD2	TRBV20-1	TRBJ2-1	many	CSPNTQGLANEQFF	TGCAGTCCCAATACCCAGGGACTAGCCAATGAGCAGTTCTTC
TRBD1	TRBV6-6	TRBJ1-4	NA	CASSYSEQGVTNEKLFF	TGTGCCAGCAGTTACTCTGAACAGGGGGTTACTAATGAAAAACTGTTTTTT
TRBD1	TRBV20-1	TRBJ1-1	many	CSAWGTGVMNTEAFF	TGCAGTGCGTGGGGGACAGGCGTTATGAACACTGAAGCTTTCTTT
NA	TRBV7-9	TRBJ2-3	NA	CASSLEAAFRTDTQYF	TGTGCCAGCAGCTTAGAAGCCGCCTTCCGCACAGATACGCAGTATTTT
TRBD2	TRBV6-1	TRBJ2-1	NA	CASSSTSGSSYEQFF	TGTGCCAGCAGTTCAACTAGCGGGAGTTCCTATGAGCAGTTCTTC
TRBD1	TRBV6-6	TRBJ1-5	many	CASSVSPGQGLVGNQPQHF	TGTGCCAGCAGTGTCTCTCCGGGACAGGGGTTAGTTGGCAATCAGCCCCAGCATTTT
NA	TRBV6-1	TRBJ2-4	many	CASPRVVAKNIQYF	TGTGCCAGCCCCAGGGTTGTAGCCAAAAACATTCAGTACTTC
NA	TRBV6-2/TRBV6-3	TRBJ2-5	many	CASDEGSGETQYF	TGTGCCAGCGACGAGGGGTCAGGAGAGACCCAGTACTTC
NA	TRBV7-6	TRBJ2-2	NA	CVSSYINTGELFF	TGTGTCAGCAGCTACATAAACACCGGGGAGCTGTTTTTT
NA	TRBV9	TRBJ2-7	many	CASSPDRNSYEQYF	TGTGCCAGCAGCCCCGACAGGAACTCCTACGAGCAGTACTTC
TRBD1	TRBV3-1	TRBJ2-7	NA	CASSQGNRGHVSEQYF	TGTGCCAGCAGCCAAGGGAACAGGGGGCATGTGAGCGAGCAGTACTTC
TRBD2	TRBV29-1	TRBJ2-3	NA	CSGRLAGLSTDTQYF	TGCAGCGGGAGACTAGCGGGACTTAGCACAGATACGCAGTATTTT
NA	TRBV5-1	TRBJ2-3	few	CASTGGRGLTDTQYF	TGCGCCAGCACCGGGGGCAGGGGCCTCACAGATACGCAGTATTTT
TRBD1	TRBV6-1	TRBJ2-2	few	CASSDGGHRGLRDTGELFF	TGTGCCAGCAGCGATGGGGGCCACAGGGGGCTACGTGACACCGGGGAGCTGTTTTTT
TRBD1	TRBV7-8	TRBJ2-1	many	CASSSVRGQGAGEQFF	TGTGCCAGCAGCTCAGTGCGGGGACAGGGGGCGGGTGAGCAGTTCTTC